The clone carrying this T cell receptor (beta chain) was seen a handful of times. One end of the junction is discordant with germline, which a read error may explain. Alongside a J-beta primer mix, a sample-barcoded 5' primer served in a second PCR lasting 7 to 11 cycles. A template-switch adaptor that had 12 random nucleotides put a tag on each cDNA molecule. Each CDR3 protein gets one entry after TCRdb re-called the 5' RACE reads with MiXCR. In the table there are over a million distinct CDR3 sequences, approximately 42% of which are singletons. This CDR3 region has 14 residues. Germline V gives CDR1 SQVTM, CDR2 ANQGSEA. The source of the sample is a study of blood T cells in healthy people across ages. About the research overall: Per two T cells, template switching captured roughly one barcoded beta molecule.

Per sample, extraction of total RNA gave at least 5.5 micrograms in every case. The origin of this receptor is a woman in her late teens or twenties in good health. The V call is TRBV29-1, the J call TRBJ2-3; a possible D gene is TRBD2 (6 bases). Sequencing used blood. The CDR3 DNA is TGCAGCGTTGCCCAGCGGGTCAGCACGGATACGCAGTATTTT. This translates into CSVAQRVSTDTQYF.